This passage covers 26 T cell receptor beta chains from one sample sequenced in a study of a mutant IDH1 vaccine in newly diagnosed glioma. The table came from immunoSEQ multiplex PCR; TCRdb's copy has only in-frame clones and leaves some out. The sample has 25,000 to 30,000 clones, 75% to 90% seen once. Time point here: week 23, last vaccination. Each vaccine dose was 300 ug of mutant IDH1 20-mer peptide, with topical imiquimod. Their cognate antigens are unknown. The sequencing used PBMCs, collected from a glioma patient whose treatment included an IDH1 peptide vaccine. These receptors were collected from a woman younger than 30 with glioma.

This clone was seen only a few times. This CDR3 is also generated by other DNA sequences in the sample. The rearrangement uses TRBV4-3 and TRBJ2-7; 7 nucleotides match TRBD1. The germline V gene has CDR1 LGHNA and CDR2 YSLEER. Trimming cost V 3 bases and J 1 base; bases outside gene matches: 9. The CDR3 totals 16 residues. The CDR3 DNA is TGCGCCAGCAGCCACTCCGCCACAGGGGAATCCTACGAGCAGTACTTC. It specifies CASSHSATGESYEQYF.

The chain employs TRBV19 and TRBJ1-1, with D perhaps TRBD1 (5 bases). The CDR3 covers 14 residues. CDR1 and CDR2 from the germline V gene are LNHDA and SQIVND (reference sequence). Trimming pared 7 bases from V and 0 bases from J, leaving 12 bases between. The CDR3 loop reads CASNLGTVNTEAFF. The CDR3 DNA reads as TGTGCCAGTAACCTCGGGACCGTGAACACTGAAGCTTTCTTT. Full variable domain (remainder filled in from reference TRBV19 and TRBJ1-1): DGGITQSPKYLFRKEGQNVTLSCEQNLNHDAMYWYRQDPGQGLRLIYYSQIVNDFQKGDIAEGYSVSREKKESFPLTVTSAQKNPTAFYLCASNLGTVNTEAFFGQGTRLTVV.

V usage is TRBV29-1 and J usage is TRBJ1-4; tentative D call: TRBD1 (5 bases). CDR3 length: 12 amino acids. The germline CDR1 and CDR2 sequences are SQVTM and ANQGSEA. The V and J ends lost 7 bases and 3 bases respectively, with 9 bases between them. The CDR3 region has the DNA TGCAGCGCAGGGTCTGCTAATGAAAAACTGTTTTTT. The encoded protein is CSAGSANEKLFF.

The chain carries TRBV5-6 and TRBJ2-7, with TRBD2 as a possible D gene (5 bases). The CDR3 is 15 amino acids. V shed 1 base and J shed 2 bases, with 13 bases lying between them. The germline gives CDR1 SGHDT, CDR2 YYEEEE. The CDR3 DNA is TGTGCCAGCAGCTTGAGGGCTAGCTCTACCTACGAGCAGTACTTC. It specifies CASSLRASSTYEQYF.

This chain joins TRBV28 and TRBJ2-7; D is perhaps TRBD1 (6 bases). Germline assignment: CDR1 MDHEN and CDR2 SYDVKM. Trimming took 4 bases from V and 7 from J, leaving 20 bases between them. This CDR3 region has 15 residues. DNA for the CDR3: TGTGCCAGCAGTTCCCGGGACACCTTTTCGGGGGAGCAGTACTTC. Its protein is CASSSRDTFSGEQYF. Filled out from reference TRBV28 and TRBJ2-7, the complete variable domain reads DVKVTQSSRYLVKRTGEKVFLECVQDMDHENMFWYRQDPGLGLRLIYFSYDVKMKEKGDIPEGYSVSREKKERFSLILESASTNQTSMYLCASSSRDTFSGEQYFGPGTRLTVT.

This sequence joins TRBV19 and TRBJ2-3; D is unclear. V shed 3 bases and J shed 7 bases, with 11 bases lying between them. CDR3 length equals 13 residues. The germline V gene has CDR1 LNHDA and CDR2 SQIVND (reference sequence). The CDR3 reads CASSIGPQNTQYF. The CDR3 nucleotides read TGTGCCAGTAGTATTGGCCCACAAAATACGCAGTATTTT.

This chain joins TRBV7-2 and TRBJ1-1; no definite D call. The CDR3 totals 15 residues. V was cut by 1 base and J by 1 base, with 10 bases left in between. The V gene's germline CDR1 is SGHTA and CDR2 FQGNSA. The CDR3 loop is CASSLVARANTEAFF. The CDR3 DNA reads TGTGCCAGCAGCTTAGTGGCGCGAGCGAACACTGAAGCTTTCTTT. Full variable domain (rest looked up from reference TRBV7-2 and TRBJ1-1): GAGVSQSPSNKVTEKGKDVELRCDPISGHTALYWYRQSLGQGLEFLIYFQGNSAPDKSGLPSDRFSAERTGGSVSTLTIQRTQQEDSAVYLCASSLVARANTEAFFGQGTRLTVV.

The V call is TRBV19, the J call TRBJ1-2; D call uncertain. CDR3 size: 14 residues. V lost 4 bases to trimming and J lost 5 bases, with 14 bases between them. Germline-derived CDR1 and CDR2 are LNHDA and SQIVND (reference sequence). CDR3 sequence (DNA): TGTGCCAGTAGTAGGACCCCTGGTTCATATGGCTACACCTTC. This encodes CASSRTPGSYGYTF.

The chain employs TRBV6-4 and TRBJ1-1; a weak D match, TRBD1 (5 bases). The CDR3 runs to 17 residues. Germline CDR1 reads MRHNA; CDR2 reads SNTAGT. Trimming removed 6 bases at V and 6 bases at J, with 26 bases between. CDR3 residues: CASRDRQFNAILAEAFF. The CDR3 DNA reads as TGTGCCAGCAGGGACCGACAGTTTAACGCGATTTTAGCTGAAGCTTTCTTT.

V gene TRBV11-2 combines with J gene TRBJ1-2, with unresolved D. The CDR3 covers 14 residues. Per germline, CDR1 SGHAT and CDR2 FQNNGV. Between the trimmed V and J ends, which lost 5 bases and 4 bases, there was a span of 14 bases. CDR3 DNA sequence: TGTGCCAGCAGCCCAACGGACGGTGCCTATGGCTACACCTTC. Translation: CASSPTDGAYGYTF.

This sequence joins TRBV6-1 and TRBJ1-2, with D tentatively TRBD1 (5 bases). V lost 10 bases and J lost 2, with 17 bases in between. Looked up from germline, CDR1 is MNHNS and CDR2 is SASEGT. This CDR3 contains 14 residues. The CDR3 coding sequence is TGTGCCACCCAACCGAACCGGGACAACTATGGCTACACCTTC. This encodes CATQPNRDNYGYTF.

The chain employs TRBV6-5 and TRBJ1-5; 8 positions match TRBD1. The length of the CDR3 is 14 residues. Per the germline V gene, CDR1 is MNHEY and CDR2 is SVGAGI. The junction had 5 bases not matched to a gene; V was cut back by 5 bases and J by 5 bases. CDR3 protein: CASSRETGDQPQHF. The DNA for the CDR3 is TGTGCCAGCAGTCGAGAGACAGGGGATCAGCCCCAGCATTTT.

This clone occurred once. The chain carries TRBV11-3 and TRBJ2-3; 11 bases agree with TRBD2. The CDR3 extends over 15 amino acids. Germline CDR1 reads SGHNT; CDR2 reads YENEEA. The trim removed 5 bases at V and 4 bases at J, leaving 5 bases unmatched. The CDR3 loop reads CASSLSGGASDTQYF. CDR3 in DNA: TGTGCCAGCAGCCTTAGCGGGGGGGCCTCAGATACGCAGTATTTT.

CDR3 sequence reads: CSVELVRDNEQFF. CDR3 in DNA: TGCAGCGTTGAATTGGTGCGGGACAATGAGCAGTTCTTC. The chain joins TRBV29-1 to TRBJ2-1, with D maybe TRBD2 (5 bases). Trimming took 2 bases from V and 5 from J, leaving 10 bases between them. In germline, CDR1 is SQVTM, CDR2 ANQGSEA. The CDR3 length is 13 residues.

The rearrangement uses TRBV6-4 and TRBJ2-2, with D possibly matching TRBD1 (5 bases). CDR3 length: 13 amino acids. Germline CDR1 reads MRHNA; CDR2 reads SNTAGT. Trimming shortened V by 3 bases and J by 6 bases, and 8 bases separated the two germline ends. This CDR3 is CASSEEGAGELFF. Here the CDR3 DNA reads TGTGCCAGCAGTGAAGAAGGGGCCGGGGAGCTGTTTTTT.

This clone showed up just a few times. The chain is built from TRBV5-1 and TRBJ1-2; tentative D call: TRBD1 (5 bases). The CDR3 consists of 16 residues. CDR1 and CDR2 (germline): SGHRS, YFSETQ. V shed 0 bases and J shed 3 bases, with 15 bases lying between them. The CDR3 loop reads CASSLGQGDLDYGYTF. The CDR3 DNA sequence: TGCGCCAGCAGCTTGGGGCAGGGCGATCTCGACTATGGCTACACCTTC.

V usage is TRBV7-2 and J usage is TRBJ1-1; possible D gene TRBD1, 5 bases. The CDR3 sequence is 14 residues long. Germline loops: CDR1 SGHTA, CDR2 FQGNSA. V gave up 5 bases and J gave up 1 base, with 11 bases separating them. CDR3 sequence (DNA): TGTGCCAGCAGCGCCCACGGGGGGAACACTGAAGCTTTCTTT. Residues: CASSAHGGNTEAFF.

The rearrangement links TRBV6-5 to TRBJ2-2; D remains ambiguous. The CDR3 is made up of 11 amino acids. The germline V gene encodes CDR1 MNHEY and CDR2 SVGAGI. The V and J ends lost 7 bases and 4 bases respectively, with 4 bases between them. The CDR3, as DNA: TGTGCCAGCAAATCCACCGGGGAGCTGTTTTTT. Translated: CASKSTGELFF.

The chain recombines TRBV7-8 with TRBJ1-1, with D possibly being TRBD1 (5 bases). This CDR3 contains 14 residues. V gave up 3 bases and J gave up 0 bases, with 8 bases separating them. Per germline, CDR1 SGHVS and CDR2 FQNEAQ. Here the CDR3 DNA reads TGTGCCAGCAGCTTTACGGGGGTGAACACTGAAGCTTTCTTT. Translated: CASSFTGVNTEAFF.

This chain joins TRBV28 and TRBJ2-3; perhaps TRBD2 as D (5 bases). Germline V CDR1 and CDR2: MDHEN, SYDVKM. The CDR3 is 14 residues long. Trimming cost V 4 bases and J 3 bases, with 11 bases left between them. The DNA for the CDR3 is TGTGCCAGCAGTTGGAAGAGGGAGACAGATACGCAGTATTTT. Translating gives CASSWKRETDTQYF.

The rearrangement links TRBV18 to TRBJ2-2; D is ambiguous. V was shortened by 2 bases and J by 4 bases, with 11 bases between the two germline ends. This CDR3 is built from 15 residues. From germline, CDR1 is KGHSH and CDR2 LQKENI. The CDR3 DNA reads as TGTGCCAGCTCACCAACCCAGGATAGCACCGGGGAGCTGTTTTTT. Translation: CASSPTQDSTGELFF.

V and J are TRBV6-1 and TRBJ2-2, with TRBD2 as a possible D gene (5 bases). V lost 8 bases and J 2 bases, leaving 9 bases between the germline ends. CDR1 is MNHNS, CDR2 SASEGT, per germline. CDR3 size: 13 residues. The CDR3 region has the DNA TGTGCCAGCCGGGAACCCAACACCGGGGAGCTGTTTTTT. Protein: CASREPNTGELFF.

The gene calls are TRBV27 and TRBJ1-2, with 8 positions matching TRBD1. The germline CDR1 and CDR2 sequences are MNHEY and SMNVEV (reference sequence). J was trimmed by 7 bases and V by 6 bases; bases with no gene match: 10. The CDR3 is made up of 14 amino acids. CDR3 protein: CASSVGQGRAGYTF. The CDR3 coding sequence is TGTGCCAGCAGCGTAGGACAGGGTAGGGCTGGCTACACCTTC.

The rearrangement uses TRBV6-5 and TRBJ1-2; 7 bases fit TRBD1. Germline assignment: CDR1 MNHEY and CDR2 SVGAGI. After removal of 0 bases from V and 8 bases from J, the junction contained 6 bases not matched to a gene. The CDR3 spans 14 residues. CDR3 in DNA: TGTGCCAGCAGTTACTCAGTCCAGGGGGGCGGCTACACCTTC. Its translation is CASSYSVQGGGYTF.

The rearrangement links TRBV29-1 to TRBJ1-3; D gene uncertain. V lost 7 bases to trimming and J lost 0 bases, with 13 bases between them. Germline assignment: CDR1 SQVTM and CDR2 ANQGSEA. CDR3 length: 14 amino acids. CDR3 sequence (DNA): TGCAGCGGGTTTATGGAGGGCTCTGGAAACACCATATATTTT. Amino acids: CSGFMEGSGNTIYF.

The chain has TRBV6-5 and TRBJ1-3; TRBD1 matches 8 bases. The V gene end was trimmed by 0 bases and the J gene end by 2 bases; junction bases not matched to a gene: 3. The CDR3 length is 16 residues. Germline V gene lookup returns CDR1 MNHEY and CDR2 SVGAGI. CDR3 protein: CASSYSGQATGNTIYF. DNA of the CDR3: TGTGCCAGCAGTTACTCGGGACAGGCAACTGGAAACACCATATATTTT.